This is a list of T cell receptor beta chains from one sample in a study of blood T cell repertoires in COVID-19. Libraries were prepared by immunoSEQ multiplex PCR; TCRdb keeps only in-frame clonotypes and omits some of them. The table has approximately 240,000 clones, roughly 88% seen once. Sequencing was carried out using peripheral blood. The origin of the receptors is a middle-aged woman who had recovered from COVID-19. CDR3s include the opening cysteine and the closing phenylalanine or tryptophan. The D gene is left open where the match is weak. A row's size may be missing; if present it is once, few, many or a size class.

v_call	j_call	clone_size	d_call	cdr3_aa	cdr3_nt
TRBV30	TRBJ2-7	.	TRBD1	CAWRDRVYEQYF	TGTGCCTGGAGGGACAGGGTCTACGAGCAGTACTTC
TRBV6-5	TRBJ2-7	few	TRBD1	CASTGTGVNEQYF	TGTGCCAGCACGGGGACAGGGGTTAACGAGCAGTACTTC
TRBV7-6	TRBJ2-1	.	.	CASSLGVLGAGEQFF	TGTGCCAGCAGCTTAGGGGTCTTAGGGGCTGGTGAGCAGTTCTTC
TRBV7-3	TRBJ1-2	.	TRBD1	CASSARQGHGYTF	TGTGCCAGCAGCGCCCGACAGGGCCATGGCTACACCTTC
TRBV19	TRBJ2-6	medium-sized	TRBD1	CASIGDRGHSGANVLTF	TGTGCCAGTATCGGGGACAGGGGGCACTCTGGGGCCAACGTCCTGACTTTC
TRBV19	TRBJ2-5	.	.	CASSITGRETQYF	TGTGCCAGTAGTATAACAGGGCGAGAGACCCAGTACTTC
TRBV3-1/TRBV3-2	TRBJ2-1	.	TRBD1	CASSQDRGTGNTSFDEQFF	TGTGCCAGCAGCCAAGATAGGGGGACAGGGAATACTAGTTTCGATGAGCAGTTCTTC
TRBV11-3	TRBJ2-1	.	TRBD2	CASSRTSGRAHTYNEQFF	TGTGCCAGCAGCCGTACTAGCGGGAGGGCCCACACCTACAATGAGCAGTTCTTC
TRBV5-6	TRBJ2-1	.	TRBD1	CASSPGDRDYNEQFF	TGTGCCAGCAGCCCGGGGGACAGGGACTACAATGAGCAGTTCTTC
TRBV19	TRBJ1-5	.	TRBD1	CASSPVDRGRNQPQHF	TGTGCCAGTAGCCCCGTTGACAGGGGAAGAAATCAGCCCCAGCATTTT
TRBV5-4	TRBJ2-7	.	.	CASSLIQGGDEQYF	TGTGCCAGCAGCCTGATACAGGGTGGGGACGAGCAGTACTTC
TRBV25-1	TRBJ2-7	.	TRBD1	CASSAGTGSYEQYF	TGTGCCAGCAGTGCGGGGACAGGGTCCTACGAGCAGTACTTC
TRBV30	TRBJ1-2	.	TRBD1	CARSWNRGPNYGYTF	TGTGCCCGGAGCTGGAACAGGGGGCCAAACTATGGCTACACCTTC
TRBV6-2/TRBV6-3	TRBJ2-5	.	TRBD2	CASSYPSGRALGETQYF	TGTGCCAGCAGTTACCCAAGCGGGAGGGCCCTTGGGGAGACCCAGTACTTC
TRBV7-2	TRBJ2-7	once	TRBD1	CASNKGGTGFYEQYF	TGTGCCAGCAACAAGGGGGGGACAGGGTTCTACGAGCAGTACTTC
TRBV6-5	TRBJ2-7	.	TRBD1	CASSYSSGQIYEQYF	TGTGCCAGCAGTTACTCCTCGGGACAGATCTACGAGCAGTACTTC
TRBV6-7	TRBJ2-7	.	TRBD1	CASSYDRDRAYEQYF	TGTGCCAGCAGTTACGACCGGGACAGGGCCTACGAGCAGTACTTC
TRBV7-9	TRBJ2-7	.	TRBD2	CASSLGGRALYEQYF	TGTGCCAGCAGCTTAGGAGGGAGGGCCCTCTACGAGCAGTACTTC
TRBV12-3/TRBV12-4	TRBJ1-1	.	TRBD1	CASTMDRGIAFF	TGTGCCAGCACCATGGACAGGGGAATCGCTTTCTTT
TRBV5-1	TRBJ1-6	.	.	CASSLLSSYNSPLHF	TGCGCCAGCAGCCTACTGAGCTCCTATAATTCACCCCTCCACTTT
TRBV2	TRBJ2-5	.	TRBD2	CASSAQLAGGGETQYF	TGTGCCAGCAGTGCACAACTAGCGGGGGGGGGAGAGACCCAGTACTTC
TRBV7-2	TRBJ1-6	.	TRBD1	CASSLGTGTNSPLHF	TGTGCCAGCAGCTTAGGGACAGGAACCAATTCACCCCTCCACTTT
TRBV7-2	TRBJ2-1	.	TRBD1	CASSLARDRVDNEQFF	TGTGCCAGCAGCTTAGCAAGGGACAGGGTGGACAATGAGCAGTTCTTC
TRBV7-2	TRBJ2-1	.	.	CASSLGIWGEQFF	TGTGCCAGCAGCTTAGGAATCTGGGGGGAACAGTTCTTC
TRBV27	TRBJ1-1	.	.	CASSRIDRPEAFF	TGTGCCAGCAGCCGAATAGACAGGCCCGAAGCTTTCTTT
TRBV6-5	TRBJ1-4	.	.	CASSYGAHLTNEKLFF	TGTGCCAGCAGTTACGGGGCGCACCTAACTAATGAAAAACTGTTTTTT
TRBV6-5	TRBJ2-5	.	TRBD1	CASSYGGTGKETQYF	TGTGCCAGCAGTTACGGCGGGACAGGGAAAGAGACCCAGTACTTC
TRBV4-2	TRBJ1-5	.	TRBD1	CASSPEGQGTHSNQPQHF	TGTGCCAGCAGCCCTGAGGGACAGGGGACCCATAGCAATCAGCCCCAGCATTTT
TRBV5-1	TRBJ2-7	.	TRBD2	CASSLGGRVGVNEQYF	TGCGCCAGCAGCTTGGGCGGGAGAGTTGGGGTTAACGAGCAGTACTTC
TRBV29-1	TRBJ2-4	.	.	CSAGEVRGNIQYF	TGCAGCGCTGGGGAGGTTAGGGGAAACATTCAGTACTTC
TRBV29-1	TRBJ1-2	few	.	CSAQAPQGRADYGYTF	TGCAGCGCCCAGGCGCCACAGGGAAGGGCTGACTATGGCTACACCTTC
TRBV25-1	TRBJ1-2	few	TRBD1	CASSPTGGANYGYTF	TGTGCCAGCAGTCCCACAGGGGGAGCTAACTATGGCTACACCTTC
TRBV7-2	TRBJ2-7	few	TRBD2	CASSSGGLRSYEQYF	TGTGCCAGCAGCAGTGGGGGACTACGCTCCTACGAGCAGTACTTC
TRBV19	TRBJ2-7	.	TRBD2	CASSPLAGGEEQYF	TGTGCCAGTAGTCCATTAGCGGGAGGGGAGGAGCAGTACTTC
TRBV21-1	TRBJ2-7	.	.	CASSKKSSGRVNFSYEQYF	TGTGCCAGCAGCAAAAAGTCTAGCGGGAGGGTCAATTTCTCCTACGAGCAGTACTTC
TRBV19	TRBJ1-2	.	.	CASSTGQPYNYGYTF	TGTGCCAGCTCAACCGGACAGCCGTATAACTATGGCTACACCTTC
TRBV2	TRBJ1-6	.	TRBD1	CASTREGTANSPLHF	TGTGCCAGCACCAGAGAAGGGACAGCAAATTCACCCCTCCACTTT
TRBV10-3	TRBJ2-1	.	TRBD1	CAISGQGALSYNEQFF	TGTGCCATCAGTGGACAGGGGGCTCTCTCCTACAATGAGCAGTTCTTC
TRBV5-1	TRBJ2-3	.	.	CASSWGSGSTDTQYF	TGCGCCAGCTCCTGGGGTAGCGGAAGCACAGATACGCAGTATTTT
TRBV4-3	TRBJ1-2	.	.	CASSQDSVWRYGYTF	TGCGCCAGCAGCCAAGATTCGGTCTGGAGGTATGGCTACACCTTC
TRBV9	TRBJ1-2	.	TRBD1	CASSVEAGGYNYGYTF	TGTGCCAGCAGCGTAGAGGCAGGGGGGTATAACTATGGCTACACCTTC
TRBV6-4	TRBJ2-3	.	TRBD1	CASSEGRDRKADTQYF	TGTGCCAGCAGTGAGGGTAGGGACAGAAAAGCAGATACGCAGTATTTT
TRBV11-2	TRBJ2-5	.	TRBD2	CASSRGGGPLQETQYF	TGTGCCAGCAGCCGAGGCGGGGGGCCCCTTCAAGAGACCCAGTACTTC
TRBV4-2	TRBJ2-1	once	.	CASSQELGAESYNEQFF	TGTGCCAGCAGCCAGGAGCTGGGGGCTGAATCCTACAATGAGCAGTTCTTC
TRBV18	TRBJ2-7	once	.	CASSPPSWTASYEQYF	TGTGCCAGCTCACCACCAAGCTGGACAGCCTCCTACGAGCAGTACTTC